This entry features one TCR beta chain sequence. The sample originates from a study of CD8+ T cells in alopecia areata. With V trimmed by 5 bases and J by 1 base, 12 bases remained unmatched. This CDR3 has 17 amino acids. The germline V gene has CDR1 MNHEY and CDR2 SMNVEV (reference sequence). After isolation, RNA underwent reverse transcription to generate cDNA as the sequencing template. Profiled with immunoSEQ multiplex PCR; TCRdb holds only in-frame clones, not every one. The sample shows some 180,000 clones, roughly 59% of them seen only once. Here the sequenced sample was CD4+ T cells sorted from blood, taken at week 0. The sequence came from a human donor with alopecia areata. This chain connects TRBV27 to TRBJ2-7; TRBD2 matches at 9 bases. CDR3 residues: CASSPLLLAGTSYEQYF. The CDR3 nucleotides read TGTGCCAGCAGTCCCCTTCTGCTAGCGGGGACTTCCTACGAGCAGTACTTC.